Following are 24 T cell receptor beta chains from one sample sequenced in a study of identical twins. TCRdb re-derived calls from the 5' RACE reads in MiXCR, one entry per CDR3 protein. This sample has 500,000 to 600,000 distinct CDR3 sequences, with about 20% found just once. These data were likewise used in another study, on T cells expressing NK-cell markers.

The sample comprised CD4+ T cells sorted from blood. The receptors stem from a woman between 18 and 29 years old in good health.

This chain joins TRBV7-9 and TRBJ2-7; D unresolved. CDR3 length: 13 residues. The germline gives CDR1 SEHNR, CDR2 FQNEAQ (reference sequence). Trimming shortened V by 5 bases and J by 2 bases, and 10 bases separated the two germline ends. The CDR3 DNA reads as TGTGCCAGCAGCCACAGAGCCGCCTACGAGCAGTACTTC. Protein: CASSHRAAYEQYF. The entire variable domain, with the rest obtained from reference TRBV7-9 and TRBJ2-7, is as follows: DTGVSQNPRHKITKRGQNVTFRCDPISEHNRLYWYRQTLGQGPEFLTYFQNEAQLEKSRLLSDRFSAERPKGSFSTLEIQRTEQGDSAMYLCASSHRAAYEQYFGPGTRLTVT.

The V and J genes are TRBV9 and TRBJ2-1; tentatively, D is TRBD1 or TRBD2 (5 bases each). CDR3 size: 15 residues. Germline V gene data show CDR1 as SGDLS and CDR2 as YYNGEE. Trimming pared 3 bases from V and 5 bases from J, leaving 15 bases between. DNA for the CDR3: TGTGCCAGCAGCGCCCCCGGGACGGCAGACAATGAGCAGTTCTTC. This translates into CASSAPGTADNEQFF. Based on the CDR3 plus reference TRBV9 and TRBJ2-1, the full variable domain is DSGVTQTPKHLITATGQRVTLRCSPRSGDLSVYWYQQSLDQGLQFLIQYYNGEERAKGNILERFSAQQFPDLHSELNLSSLELGDSALYFCASSAPGTADNEQFFGPGTRLTVL.

The CDR3 DNA follows: TGTGCCAGCGGAGGGTTTGAGCAGTTCTTC. Translating it yields CASGGFEQFF. V usage is TRBV5-6 and J usage is TRBJ2-1; a possible D gene is TRBD2 (6 bases). Trimming took 7 bases from V and 9 from J, leaving 8 bases between them. Per germline, CDR1 SGHDT and CDR2 YYEEEE. The CDR3 is made up of 10 amino acids.

In its sample, this clonotype was seen a few times. V usage is TRBV5-1 and J usage is TRBJ2-3; 9 bases are a match to TRBD1. The CDR3 is 15 amino acids. Germline CDR1 and CDR2: SGHRS and YFSETQ. The junction had 6 bases not matched to a gene; V was cut back by 6 bases and J by 1 base. The CDR3 spells CASKWRDRGTDTQYF. The CDR3 nucleotides read TGCGCCAGCAAATGGAGGGACAGGGGCACAGATACGCAGTATTTT.

V usage is TRBV7-8 and J usage is TRBJ2-7; D gene ambiguous. Between the trimmed V and J ends, which lost 0 bases and 3 bases, there was a span of 9 bases. This CDR3 has 14 amino acids. In germline, CDR1 is SGHVS, CDR2 FQNEAQ. The DNA for the CDR3 is TGTGCCAGCAGCTTAGCGGGCAACTTCTACGAGCAGTACTTC. Its protein product is CASSLAGNFYEQYF.

Many counts were recorded for this clonotype. The rearrangement links TRBV20-1 to TRBJ1-5; no definite D call. The germline V gene has CDR1 DFQATT and CDR2 SNEGSKA (reference sequence). V was pared by 4 bases and J by 1 base, with 14 bases between. This CDR3 spans 15 amino acids. The CDR3 DNA sequence: TGCAGTGCTAATATGGGAGGTCAGAGCAATCAGCCCCAGCATTTT. This translates into CSANMGGQSNQPQHF.

V gene TRBV18 combines with J gene TRBJ1-1, with 8 bases identical to TRBD1. This CDR3 region has 14 residues. The germline gives CDR1 KGHSH, CDR2 LQKENI. With V trimmed by 6 bases and J by 4 bases, 7 bases remained unmatched. CDR3: CASSQTDRATEAFF. The CDR3 region has the DNA TGTGCCAGCTCTCAAACGGACAGGGCCACTGAAGCTTTCTTT.

This clonotype came up a few times. V is TRBV7-3 and J is TRBJ2-3; 11 nucleotides match TRBD2. Germline lookup yields CDR1 SGHTA and CDR2 FQGTGA. CDR3 length: 15 amino acids. V lost 5 bases and J lost 8; bases outside the gene matches: 9. The CDR3 sequence is CASSIRLAGKGTQYF. CDR3 coding DNA: TGTGCCAGCAGCATCCGACTAGCGGGGAAGGGTACGCAGTATTTT.

This clonotype has at least ten counts. Here the CDR3 reads CSAVQGAEGYTF. For the CDR3, the DNA is TGCAGTGCCGTCCAGGGGGCGGAAGGCTACACCTTC. This chain connects TRBV20-1 to TRBJ1-2, with 8 bases identical to TRBD1. CDR1 is DFQATT and CDR2 is SNEGSKA in the germline V gene (reference sequence). Losses at the gene ends were 6 bases for V and 8 bases for J; bases not matched to a gene: 8. The length of the CDR3 is 12 residues.

This clonotype was picked up many times. The chain carries TRBV7-9 and TRBJ2-7; maybe TRBD1 (6 bases). Germline CDR1 is SEHNR and CDR2 is FQNEAQ (reference sequence). The V gene lost 5 bases and the J gene lost 0 bases, with 14 bases spanning the gap. The CDR3 totals 15 residues. The CDR3 here is CASSPRGGPSYEQYF. DNA for the CDR3: TGTGCCAGCAGCCCCAGGGGTGGCCCCTCCTACGAGCAGTACTTC.

This clonotype showed up just a few times. The chain uses TRBV5-1 and TRBJ2-1, with D perhaps TRBD2 (6 bases). Germline-derived CDR1 and CDR2 are SGHRS and YFSETQ. V shed 2 bases and J shed 7 bases, with 19 bases lying between them. The CDR3 runs 16 residues. The CDR3, as DNA: TGCGCCAGCAGCTTCGCGGGGTTAATATCGTTGAATGAGCAGTTCTTC. Protein sequence: CASSFAGLISLNEQFF.

The chain recombines TRBV10-3 with TRBJ1-1; D is ambiguous. With 6 bases removed from V and 1 base from J, the gap between germline ends came to 6 bases. The CDR3 has 12 residues. In germline, CDR1 is ENHRY, CDR2 SYGVKD. The CDR3 sequence is CAIRHTNTEAFF. DNA for the CDR3: TGTGCCATCAGGCATACGAACACTGAAGCTTTCTTT.

The rearrangement joins TRBV5-1 to TRBJ1-2, with D maybe TRBD1 (5 bases). Germline assignment: CDR1 SGHRS and CDR2 YFSETQ. The CDR3 has 15 residues. V was shortened by 3 bases and J by 2 bases, with 14 bases between the two germline ends. The CDR3 DNA is TGCGCCAGCAGCTGGACCGGGACGGGAAACTATGGCTACACCTTC. It codes for CASSWTGTGNYGYTF.

In its sample, this clonotype was seen many times. This sequence joins TRBV29-1 and TRBJ2-3; D possibly corresponds to TRBD2 (5 bases). CDR1 is SQVTM and CDR2 is ANQGSEA in the germline V gene. V lost 6 bases and J lost 0, with 22 bases in between. The CDR3 extends over 17 amino acids. The CDR3: CSVAPGLTRTSTDTQYF. Written as DNA, the CDR3 is TGCAGCGTCGCCCCTGGACTTACCCGAACTAGCACAGATACGCAGTATTTT.

The rearrangement joins TRBV4-3 to TRBJ2-7, with 8 bases lining up with TRBD2. The J segment lost 6 bases and the V segment lost 1 base, leaving 11 bases of the junction unmatched. The CDR3 contains 16 residues. CDR1 and CDR2 from the germline V gene are LGHNA and YSLEER. CDR3 sequence: CASSQVYGLARIEQYF. CDR3 sequence (DNA): TGCGCCAGCAGCCAAGTTTATGGACTAGCTAGGATCGAGCAGTACTTC.

This clonotype was detected a few times. The gene calls are TRBV20-1 and TRBJ1-1, with no clear D. From germline, CDR1 is DFQATT and CDR2 SNEGSKA (reference sequence). V shed 4 bases and J shed 0 bases, with 6 bases lying between them. CDR3 length: 12 residues. CDR3 sequence reads: CSATKMNTEAFF. CDR3 in DNA: TGCAGTGCTACAAAGATGAACACTGAAGCTTTCTTT.

The rearrangement uses TRBV9 and TRBJ2-2; 10 positions agree with TRBD2. Germline V gene sequence: CDR1 SGDLS, CDR2 YYNGEE. The V gene end was trimmed by 0 bases and the J gene end by 6 bases; junction bases not matched to a gene: 8. The CDR3 totals 17 residues. CDR3 nucleotides: TGTGCCAGCAGCGTAGGACCGACTAGCGGGTCCTCCGGGGAGCTGTTTTTT. Amino acid sequence: CASSVGPTSGSSGELFF.

For the CDR3, the DNA is TGTGCCAGCAGCGTAGTAGAAGGTGCTCCTGGGGCCAACGTCCTGACTTTC. Encoded protein: CASSVVEGAPGANVLTF. V and J are TRBV9 and TRBJ2-6; D gene unclear. From germline, CDR1 is SGDLS and CDR2 YYNGEE. The CDR3 spans 17 residues. V was cut by 0 bases and J by 2 bases, with 12 bases left in between.

The chain recombines TRBV20-1 with TRBJ2-3, with D hard to call. This CDR3 has 13 amino acids. From germline, CDR1 is DFQATT and CDR2 SNEGSKA (reference sequence). The V and J ends lost 3 bases and 2 bases respectively, with 9 bases between them. The CDR3 DNA follows: TGCAGTGCTAGTAGTCTTCTCACAGATACGCAGTATTTT. Residues: CSASSLLTDTQYF.

The chain recombines TRBV29-1 with TRBJ2-2; TRBD1 matches at 8 bases. The CDR3 spans 14 residues. CDR1 and CDR2 (germline): SQVTM, ANQGSEA. The trim removed 3 bases at V and 5 bases at J, leaving 5 bases unmatched. The CDR3 reads CSVDSGGGTGELFF. As DNA, the CDR3 is TGCAGCGTTGACTCAGGGGGCGGGACCGGGGAGCTGTTTTTT.

This rearrangement joins TRBV5-1 to TRBJ1-2; the match to TRBD1 covers 7 bases. Germline trimming cut 5 bases from V and 7 bases from J; bases unmatched to any gene: 5. The CDR3 has 12 amino acids. In germline, CDR1 is SGHRS, CDR2 YFSETQ. CDR3 region: CASSSTGSGYTF. CDR3 in DNA: TGCGCCAGCAGTTCGACAGGGTCTGGCTACACCTTC.

This clonotype was detected a few times. The chain joins TRBV20-1 to TRBJ1-1; D unresolved. Germline V CDR1 and CDR2: DFQATT, SNEGSKA (reference sequence). V lost 4 bases to trimming and J lost 7 bases, with 10 bases between them. CDR3 length: 11 amino acids. The CDR3 region is CSAKLGIEAFF. For the CDR3, the DNA is TGCAGTGCTAAACTCGGGATTGAAGCTTTCTTT.

The chain uses TRBV10-3 and TRBJ2-1, with a possible D match to TRBD2 (5 bases). Trimming left V 2 bases short and J 0 bases short, with 8 bases between. Germline V gives CDR1 ENHRY, CDR2 SYGVKD. The CDR3 totals 15 residues. The CDR3 here is CAISEDGSSYNEQFF. The CDR3 DNA follows: TGTGCCATCAGTGAGGATGGGAGCTCCTACAATGAGCAGTTCTTC.

This clonotype was counted between two and nine times. This sequence joins TRBV6-2 or TRBV6-3 and TRBJ2-4; 13 nucleotides agree with TRBD2. V lost 3 bases to trimming and J lost 8 bases; unmatched junction nucleotides: 7. Per germline, CDR1 MNHEY and CDR2 SVGEGT. This CDR3 comprises 16 residues. CDR3 region: CASSYLRTSGSYIQYF. CDR3 nucleotides: TGTGCCAGCAGTTATCTCAGGACTAGCGGGAGTTACATTCAGTACTTC.